The 26 T cell receptor beta chains reported below all come from one sample, sequenced in a study of long-term antiretroviral therapy in people with HIV. Run at survey level, the immunoSEQ assay was version v3.0. Data came from immunoSEQ multiplex PCR; TCRdb stores just in-frame clones and leaves some out. The sample lists tens of thousands of clones, 88% occurring once. The sample here was unsorted PBMCs, taken 2.3 years after starting antiretroviral therapy. The receptors were gathered from a man aged 55 to 69 with HIV.

A single count supports this clone. This rearrangement joins TRBV14 to TRBJ2-2, with D unclear. The germline CDR1 and CDR2 sequences are SGHDN and FVKESK. The CDR3 sequence is 12 residues long. V shed 4 bases and J shed 3 bases, with 3 bases lying between them. DNA for the CDR3: TGTGCCAGCAGCCCCCACACCGGGGAGCTGTTTTTT. It yields the protein CASSPHTGELFF.

For the CDR3, the DNA is TGTGCCTGGATCCGAAAGGGACAGGGTTCTGGCTACACCTTC. Amino acids: CAWIRKGQGSGYTF. The chain couples TRBV30 to TRBJ1-2, with 9 bases fitting TRBD1. V dropped 4 bases and J dropped 7; count of bases not matched to a gene: 10. This CDR3 is 14 amino acids long. CDR1 and CDR2 from the germline V gene are GTSNPN and SVGIG (reference sequence).

V gene TRBV7-3 combines with J gene TRBJ2-6; tentatively, D is TRBD2 (6 bases). V was pared by 5 bases and J by 2 bases, with 10 bases between. Germline CDR1 is SGHTA and CDR2 is FQGTGA. This CDR3 contains 15 residues. The CDR3 nucleotides are TGTGCCAGCAGCCTCGCGGGGCCTGGGGCCAACGTCCTGACTTTC. This gives the protein CASSLAGPGANVLTF.

V is TRBV19 and J is TRBJ2-2; D might be TRBD2 (7 bases). Germline loops: CDR1 LNHDA, CDR2 SQIVND (reference sequence). V was pared by 3 bases and J by 0 bases, with 17 bases between. The CDR3 totals 18 residues. The CDR3 region is CASSIKGGDFTNTGELFF. The DNA for the CDR3 is TGTGCCAGTAGTATTAAGGGGGGGGACTTCACGAACACCGGGGAGCTGTTTTTT. The variable domain in full, with the rest retrieved from reference TRBV19 and TRBJ2-2, is DGGITQSPKYLFRKEGQNVTLSCEQNLNHDAMYWYRQDPGQGLRLIYYSQIVNDFQKGDIAEGYSVSREKKESFPLTVTSAQKNPTAFYLCASSIKGGDFTNTGELFFGEGSRLTVL.

The rearrangement uses TRBV7-3 and TRBJ1-6, with 8 bases lining up with TRBD1. The CDR3 totals 14 residues. Germline trimming cut 6 bases from V and 10 bases from J; bases unmatched to any gene: 8. CDR1 and CDR2 from the germline V gene are SGHTA and FQGTGA. The CDR3, as DNA: TGTGCCAGCAGTTACAGGGGGTTTGGCTCACCCCTCCACTTT. This encodes CASSYRGFGSPLHF.

The rearrangement uses TRBV6-4 and TRBJ2-7, with 9 bases fitting TRBD1. CDR3 length: 15 amino acids. Germline trimming cut 6 bases from V and 1 base from J; bases unmatched to any gene: 7. Germline CDR1 MRHNA, CDR2 SNTAGT. CDR3 residues: CASRSGTGPSYEQYF. CDR3 bases: TGTGCCAGCAGGAGCGGGACAGGGCCGTCCTACGAGCAGTACTTC.

The chain uses TRBV5-1 and TRBJ2-5; D may be TRBD1 (6 bases). Trimming pared 1 base from V and 1 base from J, leaving 14 bases between. Germline V gene data show CDR1 as SGHRS and CDR2 as YFSETQ. This CDR3 has 16 residues. The CDR3 coding sequence is TGCGCCAGCAGCTTGAGCCCCGCCAGGGGCCAAGAGACCCAGTACTTC. It codes for CASSLSPARGQETQYF.

The chain recombines TRBV5-4 with TRBJ1-1; D possibly corresponds to TRBD1 (5 bases). Per germline, CDR1 SGHNT and CDR2 YYREEE (reference sequence). V lost 4 bases and J 0 bases, leaving 13 bases between the germline ends. CDR3 length: 15 residues. DNA of the CDR3: TGTGCCAGCAGCCCGGACGGGGGACTGAACACTGAAGCTTTCTTT. It is translated as CASSPDGGLNTEAFF.

The rearrangement joins TRBV30 to TRBJ1-5; 7 positions match TRBD1. The CDR3 spans 18 residues. With V trimmed by 1 base and J by 3 bases, 15 bases remained unmatched. CDR1 and CDR2 from the germline V gene are GTSNPN and SVGIG (reference sequence). The CDR3 DNA reads TGTGCCTGGAGTGCACGTAGGGGGCCCCCACCGATCAATCAGCCCCAGCATTTT. Its translation: CAWSARRGPPPINQPQHF.

The V gene is TRBV27, the J gene TRBJ2-7; 7 positions match TRBD1. Germline CDR1 reads MNHEY; CDR2 reads SMNVEV (reference sequence). J lost 7 bases, V lost 0 bases, and 21 bases had no gene match. This CDR3 comprises 19 residues. CDR3 bases: TGTGCCAGCAGTTTATCGGGTCCACTCGGGACAGCAGGTTTGGCTGAGCAGTACTTC. Translation gives CASSLSGPLGTAGLAEQYF.

DNA of the CDR3: TGTGCCAGCAGTCCTTGGACAGGGACGAACGAGCAGTACTTC. Translating gives CASSPWTGTNEQYF. This chain uses TRBV27 with TRBJ2-7; 8 nucleotides agree with TRBD1. CDR1 and CDR2 from the germline V gene are MNHEY and SMNVEV (reference sequence). Germline trimming cut 5 bases from V and 5 bases from J; bases unmatched to any gene: 8. The CDR3 is 14 residues long.

The chain combines TRBV19 with TRBJ2-3; D not certain. The ends were cut back, 3 bases at V and 2 bases at J, with 12 bases in the middle. The CDR3 runs 15 residues. Germline loops: CDR1 LNHDA, CDR2 SQIVND (reference sequence). In DNA form, the CDR3 reads TGTGCCAGTAGTATCCACGGGCAGTACACAGATACGCAGTATTTT. This translates into CASSIHGQYTDTQYF.

The rearrangement links TRBV6-4 to TRBJ2-1, with 10 bases fitting TRBD2. The CDR3 sequence is 16 residues long. From germline, CDR1 is MRHNA and CDR2 SNTAGT. Trimming removed 4 bases from V and 4 bases from J; junction bases left unmatched: 7. CDR3 coding DNA: TGTGCCAGCAGTGTCCTAGCGGGAGTCGGGTACAATGAGCAGTTCTTC. This gives the protein CASSVLAGVGYNEQFF.

In this sample, this clone turned up once. The rearrangement uses TRBV19 and TRBJ2-7; 8 nucleotides match TRBD1. CDR3 size: 15 residues. Germline loops: CDR1 LNHDA, CDR2 SQIVND (reference sequence). With V trimmed by 3 bases and J by 3 bases, 7 bases remained unmatched. The CDR3 sequence: CASSMGTGGLYEQYF. Written as DNA, the CDR3 is TGTGCCAGTAGTATGGGAACAGGGGGGCTCTACGAGCAGTACTTC. Using reference TRBV19 and TRBJ2-7 for the parts outside the CDR3, the full variable domain is DGGITQSPKYLFRKEGQNVTLSCEQNLNHDAMYWYRQDPGQGLRLIYYSQIVNDFQKGDIAEGYSVSREKKESFPLTVTSAQKNPTAFYLCASSMGTGGLYEQYFGPGTRLTVT.

The gene calls are TRBV7-9 and TRBJ2-1; D unclear. With 3 bases removed from V and 4 bases from J, the gap between germline ends came to 1 base. Per germline, CDR1 SEHNR and CDR2 FQNEAQ (reference sequence). CDR3 length equals 11 residues. The CDR3 spells CASSFYNEQFF. CDR3 sequence (DNA): TGTGCCAGCAGCTTTTACAATGAGCAGTTCTTC.

This chain uses TRBV28 with TRBJ2-3; unclear D gene. The V gene's germline CDR1 is MDHEN and CDR2 SYDVKM. There are 13 residues in the CDR3. V was cut by 7 bases and J by 0 bases, with 8 bases left in between. The CDR3 DNA sequence: TGTGCCAGCAATCCCTCTAGCACAGATACGCAGTATTTT. It specifies CASNPSSTDTQYF.

The rearrangement uses TRBV18 and TRBJ1-2; maybe TRBD1 (5 bases). The ends were cut back, 3 bases at V and 7 bases at J, with 18 bases in the middle. Germline CDR1 reads KGHSH; CDR2 reads LQKENI. The CDR3 spans 15 residues. The CDR3 sequence is CASSPGMTDYSGYTF. As DNA, the CDR3 is TGTGCCAGCTCACCCGGCATGACAGATTATTCTGGCTACACCTTC.

This rearrangement joins TRBV7-6 to TRBJ1-1, with 7 bases matching TRBD1. After removal of 5 bases from V and 1 base from J, the junction contained 4 bases not matched to a gene. This CDR3 comprises 14 residues. Germline CDR1 reads SGHVS; CDR2 reads FNYEAQ. The CDR3 protein is CASSAYRGNTEAFF. In nucleotides, the CDR3 is TGTGCCAGCAGCGCATACAGGGGGAACACTGAAGCTTTCTTT. Based on the CDR3 plus reference TRBV7-6 and TRBJ1-1, the full variable domain is GAGVSQSPRYKVTKRGQDVALRCDPISGHVSLYWYRQALGQGPEFLTYFNYEAQQDKSGLPNDRFSAERPEGSISTLTIQRTEQRDSAMYRCASSAYRGNTEAFFGQGTRLTVV.

This clone has a single count. The chain combines TRBV10-3 with TRBJ1-2; 7 positions match TRBD1. Germline V gives CDR1 ENHRY, CDR2 SYGVKD. J lost 5 bases, V lost 6 bases, and 12 bases had no gene match. CDR3 length: 15 residues. In DNA, the CDR3 is TGTGCCATCAGAGAAAACAGGGGCGGGGTTTATGGCTACACCTTC. Translated, it gives CAIRENRGGVYGYTF.

The chain has TRBV5-1 and TRBJ2-6; either TRBD1 or TRBD2 may fit D (5 bases each). Germline loops: CDR1 SGHRS, CDR2 YFSETQ. There are 14 residues in the CDR3. Trimming removed 6 bases at V and 2 bases at J, with 9 bases between. The CDR3 bases are TGCGCCAGCACTTGGGGGACTGGGGCCAACGTCCTGACTTTC. Amino acid sequence: CASTWGTGANVLTF.

The V and J genes are TRBV19 and TRBJ2-5; TRBD2 might be the D (5 bases). V gave up 4 bases and J gave up 7 bases, with 22 bases separating them. The CDR3 consists of 16 residues. Germline V gene sequence: CDR1 LNHDA, CDR2 SQIVND (reference sequence). CDR3 nucleotides: TGTGCCAGTAGTACCAGTTCAGCGGCCCGATTGCCGACCCAGTACTTC. Its protein is CASSTSSAARLPTQYF. The variable domain in full, with the rest retrieved from reference TRBV19 and TRBJ2-5, is DGGITQSPKYLFRKEGQNVTLSCEQNLNHDAMYWYRQDPGQGLRLIYYSQIVNDFQKGDIAEGYSVSREKKESFPLTVTSAQKNPTAFYLCASSTSSAARLPTQYFGPGTRLLVL.

The chain has TRBV30 and TRBJ2-1; D is undetermined. V dropped 2 bases and J dropped 6 bases, with 5 bases sitting between them. CDR3 length: 11 amino acids. Germline CDR1 is GTSNPN and CDR2 is SVGIG (reference sequence). Here the CDR3 DNA reads TGTGCCTGGAGTCTGGGCAATGAGCAGTTCTTC. Its translation: CAWSLGNEQFF.

The rearrangement uses TRBV27 and TRBJ2-5, with D uncertain. The V gene lost 11 bases and the J gene lost 1 base, with 11 bases spanning the gap. Germline V lookup: CDR1 MNHEY, CDR2 SMNVEV (reference sequence). The CDR3 runs to 12 residues. The CDR3 region has the DNA TGTGCCCCAAGTAGGATCCAAGAGACCCAGTACTTC. Encoded protein: CAPSRIQETQYF.

The gene calls are TRBV28 and TRBJ2-5; 7 nucleotides agree with TRBD2. Per the germline V gene, CDR1 is MDHEN and CDR2 is SYDVKM. The J segment lost 1 base and the V segment lost 6 bases, leaving 2 bases of the junction unmatched. The CDR3 loop spans 13 amino acids. The CDR3, as DNA: TGTGCCAGCAGGGGGGGGTCCCAAGAGACCCAGTACTTC. Translation gives CASRGGSQETQYF.

The gene calls are TRBV5-1 and TRBJ2-4; no definite D call. The CDR3 runs 14 residues. Germline-derived CDR1 and CDR2 are SGHRS and YFSETQ. The V and J ends lost 0 bases and 8 bases respectively, with 12 bases between them. DNA for the CDR3: TGCGCCAGCAGCTTGGCTCAGGATGGTGACATTCAGTACTTC. It yields the protein CASSLAQDGDIQYF.

The J gene is TRBJ2-5, the V gene TRBV5-4; TRBD2 agrees at 11 bases. The V gene's germline CDR1 is SGHNT and CDR2 YYREEE (reference sequence). V lost 4 bases to trimming and J lost 2 bases; unmatched junction nucleotides: 4. CDR3 length: 15 amino acids. The CDR3 is CASSPRLAGQETQYF. In DNA, the CDR3 is TGTGCCAGCAGCCCTAGACTAGCGGGGCAAGAGACCCAGTACTTC.